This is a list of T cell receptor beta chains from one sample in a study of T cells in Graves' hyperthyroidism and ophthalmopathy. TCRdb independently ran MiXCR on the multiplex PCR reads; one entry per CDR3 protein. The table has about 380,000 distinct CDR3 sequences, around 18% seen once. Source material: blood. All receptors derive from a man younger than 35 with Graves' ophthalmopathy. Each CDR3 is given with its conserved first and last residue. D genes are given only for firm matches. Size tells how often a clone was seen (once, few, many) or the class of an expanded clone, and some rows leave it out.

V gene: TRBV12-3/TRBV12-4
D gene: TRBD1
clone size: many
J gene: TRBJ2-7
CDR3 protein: CASSKRAQGNNEQYF
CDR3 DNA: TGTGCCAGCAGTAAAAGGGCACAGGGGAACAACGAGCAGTACTTC

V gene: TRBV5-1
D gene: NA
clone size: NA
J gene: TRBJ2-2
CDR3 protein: CASSLGPRTNTGELFF
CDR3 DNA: TGCGCCAGCAGCTTGGGCCCCAGGACAAACACCGGGGAGCTGTTTTTT

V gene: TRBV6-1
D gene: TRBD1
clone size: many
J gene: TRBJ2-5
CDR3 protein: CASSATGGQETQYF
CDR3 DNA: TGTGCCAGCAGCGCGACAGGGGGGCAAGAGACCCAGTACTTC

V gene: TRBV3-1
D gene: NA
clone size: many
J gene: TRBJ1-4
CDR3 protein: CASSQLGIREKLFF
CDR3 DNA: TGTGCCAGCAGCCAATTGGGTATCCGTGAAAAACTGTTTTTT

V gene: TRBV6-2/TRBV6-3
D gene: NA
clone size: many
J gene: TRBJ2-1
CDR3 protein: CASSNRDGNEQFF
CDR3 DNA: TGTGCCAGCTCTAACCGGGACGGGAATGAGCAGTTCTTC

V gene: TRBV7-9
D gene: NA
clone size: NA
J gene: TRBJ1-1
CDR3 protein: CASSSIGTMNTEAFF
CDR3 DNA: TGTGCCAGCAGCTCTATAGGGACCATGAACACTGAAGCTTTCTTT

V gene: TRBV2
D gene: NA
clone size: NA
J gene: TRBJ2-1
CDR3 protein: CASSCPGRGNYEQFF
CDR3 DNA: TGTGCCAGCAGTTGCCCGGGACGGGGGAACTATGAGCAGTTCTTC

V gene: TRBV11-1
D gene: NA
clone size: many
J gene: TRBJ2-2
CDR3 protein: CASSFGVLAGELFF
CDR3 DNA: TGTGCCAGCAGCTTCGGGGTGTTGGCGGGGGAGCTGTTTTTT

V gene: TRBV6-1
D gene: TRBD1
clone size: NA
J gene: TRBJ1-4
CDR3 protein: CASSLSTGTGNEKLFF
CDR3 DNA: TGTGCCAGCAGCCTGTCCACCGGGACAGGCAATGAAAAACTGTTTTTT

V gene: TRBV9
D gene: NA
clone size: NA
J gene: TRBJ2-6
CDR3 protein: CASSVNRRTGEWAGANVLTF
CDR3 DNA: TGTGCCAGCAGCGTCAACCGGAGGACGGGCGAATGGGCTGGGGCCAACGTCCTGACTTTC

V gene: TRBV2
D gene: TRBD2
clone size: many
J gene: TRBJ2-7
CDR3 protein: CASSEGHPGEGLGEQYF
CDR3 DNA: TGTGCCAGCAGTGAAGGACATCCCGGGGAGGGCCTGGGGGAGCAGTACTTC

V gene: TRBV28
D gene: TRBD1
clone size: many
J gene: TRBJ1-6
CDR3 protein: CASSLPGTGGSPLHF
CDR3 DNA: TGTGCCAGCAGTTTACCCGGGACAGGAGGGTCACCCCTCCACTTT

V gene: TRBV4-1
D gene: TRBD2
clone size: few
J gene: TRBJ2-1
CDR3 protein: CASSQEIAGGSYNEQFF
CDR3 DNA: TGCGCCAGCAGCCAAGAGATCGCGGGGGGCTCCTACAATGAGCAGTTCTTC

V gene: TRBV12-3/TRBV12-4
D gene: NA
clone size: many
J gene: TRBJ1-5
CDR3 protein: CASSLAGGGVAQHF
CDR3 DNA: TGTGCCAGCAGTTTGGCCGGGGGTGGAGTAGCCCAGCATTTT

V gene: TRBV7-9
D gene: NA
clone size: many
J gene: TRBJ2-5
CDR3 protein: CASSGGGGTQYF
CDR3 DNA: TGTGCCAGTTCCGGCGGCGGAGGGACCCAGTACTTC

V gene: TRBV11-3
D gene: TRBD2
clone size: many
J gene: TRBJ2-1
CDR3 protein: CASSLAGTSYNEQFF
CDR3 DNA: TGTGCCAGCAGCTTAGCTGGGACTAGTTACAATGAGCAGTTCTTC

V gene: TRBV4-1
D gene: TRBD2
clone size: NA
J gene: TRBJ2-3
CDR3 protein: CASSQDRLAGTDTQYF
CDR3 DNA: TGCGCCAGCAGCCAAGATCGACTAGCGGGCACAGATACGCAGTATTTT

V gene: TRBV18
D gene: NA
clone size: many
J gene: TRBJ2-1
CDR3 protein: CASSPGNEQFF
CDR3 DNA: TGTGCCAGCAGTCCAGGGAATGAGCAGTTCTTC

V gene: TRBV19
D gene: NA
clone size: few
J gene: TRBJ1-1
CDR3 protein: CASSTGVTEAFF
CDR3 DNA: TGTGCCAGTAGTACAGGGGTCACTGAAGCTTTCTTT

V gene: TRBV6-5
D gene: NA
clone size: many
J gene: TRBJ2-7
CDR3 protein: CASSYSRGAYEQYF
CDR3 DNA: TGTGCCAGCAGTTATAGCAGGGGGGCCTACGAGCAGTACTTC

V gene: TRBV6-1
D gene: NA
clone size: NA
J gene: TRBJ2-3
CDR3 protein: CASRFLGAGPTDTQYF
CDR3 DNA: TGTGCCAGCAGGTTCTTGGGGGCGGGCCCCACAGATACGCAGTATTTT

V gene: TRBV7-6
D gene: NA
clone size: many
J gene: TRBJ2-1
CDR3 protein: CASSLLYNEQFF
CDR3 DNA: TGTGCCAGCAGCCTTCTATACAATGAGCAGTTCTTC

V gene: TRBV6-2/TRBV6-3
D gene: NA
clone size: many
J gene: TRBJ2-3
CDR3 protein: CASSYSLAADTQYF
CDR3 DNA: TGTGCCAGCAGTTATAGTCTAGCCGCAGATACGCAGTATTTT

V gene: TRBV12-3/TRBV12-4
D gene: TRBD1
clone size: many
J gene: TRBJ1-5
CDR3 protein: CASSYGTVSNQPQHF
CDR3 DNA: TGTGCCAGCAGTTACGGGACAGTTAGCAATCAGCCCCAGCATTTT

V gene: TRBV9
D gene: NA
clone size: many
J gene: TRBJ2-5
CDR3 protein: CASSASGSRETQYF
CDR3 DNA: TGTGCCAGCAGCGCCAGCGGTAGCCGGGAGACCCAGTACTTC

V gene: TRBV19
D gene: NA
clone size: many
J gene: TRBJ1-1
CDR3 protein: CASATGPDEAFF
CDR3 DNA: TGTGCCAGCGCTACGGGGCCCGATGAAGCTTTCTTT

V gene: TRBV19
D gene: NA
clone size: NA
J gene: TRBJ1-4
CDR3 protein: CASSAATNEKLFF
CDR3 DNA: TGTGCCAGTTCCGCTGCAACTAATGAAAAACTGTTTTTT

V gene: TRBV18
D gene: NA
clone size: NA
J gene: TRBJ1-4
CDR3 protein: CASSPQGSSGAEKLFF
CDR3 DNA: TGTGCCAGCTCACCCCAGGGTTCCAGCGGTGCTGAAAAACTGTTTTTT

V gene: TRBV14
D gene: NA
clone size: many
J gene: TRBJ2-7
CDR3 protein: CASSRSETYEQYF
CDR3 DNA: TGTGCCAGCAGCCGCAGCGAAACCTACGAGCAGTACTTC

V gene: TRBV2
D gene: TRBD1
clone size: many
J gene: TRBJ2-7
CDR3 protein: CAKGTGATYEQYF
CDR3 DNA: TGTGCCAAAGGGACAGGGGCGACCTACGAGCAGTACTTC

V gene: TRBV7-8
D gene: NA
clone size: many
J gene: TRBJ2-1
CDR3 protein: CASTPIEGWVHEQFF
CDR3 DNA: TGTGCCAGCACCCCCATAGAGGGCTGGGTACATGAGCAGTTCTTC

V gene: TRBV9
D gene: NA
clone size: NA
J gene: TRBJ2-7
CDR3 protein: CASSPRTPAYEQYF
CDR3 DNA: TGTGCCAGCAGCCCCCGGACGCCCGCCTACGAGCAGTACTTC

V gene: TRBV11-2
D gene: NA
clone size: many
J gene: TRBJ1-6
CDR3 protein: CASSSEGSPLHF
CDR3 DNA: TGTGCCAGCAGCTCCGAAGGATCACCCCTCCACTTT

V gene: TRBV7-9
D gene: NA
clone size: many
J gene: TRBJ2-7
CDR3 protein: CASSPQGLGYEQYF
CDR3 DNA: TGTGCCAGCAGCCCCCAGGGGCTCGGCTACGAGCAGTACTTC

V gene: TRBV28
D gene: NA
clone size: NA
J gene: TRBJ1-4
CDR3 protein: CASTPHGSNEKLFF
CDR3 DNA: TGTGCCAGCACCCCTCACGGGTCCAATGAAAAACTGTTTTTT

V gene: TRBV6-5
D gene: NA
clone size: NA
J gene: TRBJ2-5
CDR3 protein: CASSYSARGETQYF
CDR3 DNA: TGTGCCAGCAGTTACTCGGCCAGAGGAGAGACCCAGTACTTC

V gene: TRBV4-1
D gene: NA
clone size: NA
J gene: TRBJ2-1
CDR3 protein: CASSQVRTDYNEQFF
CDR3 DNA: TGCGCCAGCAGCCAAGTTAGGACAGATTACAATGAGCAGTTCTTC

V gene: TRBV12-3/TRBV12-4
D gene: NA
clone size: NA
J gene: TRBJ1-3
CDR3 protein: CASSPRTQGSGNTIYF
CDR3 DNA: TGTGCCAGCAGTCCTCGGACACAAGGCTCTGGAAACACCATATATTTT

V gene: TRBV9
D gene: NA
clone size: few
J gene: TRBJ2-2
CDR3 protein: CASSVGGGPNTGELFF
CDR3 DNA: TGTGCCAGCAGCGTAGGTGGGGGGCCGAACACCGGGGAGCTGTTTTTT

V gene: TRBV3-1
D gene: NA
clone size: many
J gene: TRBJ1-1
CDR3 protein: CASSQDRALTEAFF
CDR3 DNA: TGTGCCAGCAGCCAAGACAGAGCACTAACAGAAGCTTTCTTT

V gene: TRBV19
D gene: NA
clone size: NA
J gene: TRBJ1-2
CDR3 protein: CASSKAPNYGYTF
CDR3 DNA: TGTGCCAGTAGTAAGGCACCCAACTATGGCTACACCTTC

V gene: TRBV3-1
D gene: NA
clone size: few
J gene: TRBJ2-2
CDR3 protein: CASSQDLLTGLFGELFF
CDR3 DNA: TGTGCCAGCAGCCAAGACCTCTTGACAGGTTTATTCGGGGAGCTGTTTTTT

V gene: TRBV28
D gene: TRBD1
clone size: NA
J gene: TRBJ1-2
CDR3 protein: CASSLGTGATNYGYTF
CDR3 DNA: TGTGCCAGCAGTTTAGGAACAGGGGCTACAAACTATGGCTACACCTTC

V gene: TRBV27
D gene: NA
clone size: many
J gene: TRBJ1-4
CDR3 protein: CASSLRGTREKLFF
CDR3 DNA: TGTGCCAGCAGTTTACGAGGGACACGGGAAAAACTGTTTTTT

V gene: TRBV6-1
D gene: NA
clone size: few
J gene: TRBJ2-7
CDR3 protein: CASRPGTLPRTLLLYEQYF
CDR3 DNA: TGTGCCAGCAGGCCAGGAACTTTACCCAGAACTCTACTACTCTACGAGCAGTACTTC

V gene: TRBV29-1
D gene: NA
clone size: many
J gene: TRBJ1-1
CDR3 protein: CSLNSGRYTEAFF
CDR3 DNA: TGCAGCTTGAACTCTGGCAGATACACTGAAGCTTTCTTT

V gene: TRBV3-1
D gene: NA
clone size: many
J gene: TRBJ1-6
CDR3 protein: CASSQEGRGTNSPLHF
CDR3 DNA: TGTGCCAGCAGCCAAGAAGGCAGGGGTACGAATTCACCCCTCCACTTT

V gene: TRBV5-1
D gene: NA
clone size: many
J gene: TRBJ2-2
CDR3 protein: CASSEGQNTGELFF
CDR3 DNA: TGCGCCAGCAGCGAAGGACAGAACACCGGGGAGCTGTTTTTT

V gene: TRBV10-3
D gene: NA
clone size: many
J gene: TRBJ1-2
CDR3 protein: CACAPGATNYGYTF
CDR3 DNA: TGTGCCTGCGCGCCGGGAGCCACTAACTATGGCTACACCTTC

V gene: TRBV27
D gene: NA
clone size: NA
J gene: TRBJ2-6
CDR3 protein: CASSLGHLFRSGANVLTF
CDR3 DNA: TGTGCCAGCAGTTTGGGACACCTCTTCCGCTCTGGGGCCAACGTCCTGACTTTC

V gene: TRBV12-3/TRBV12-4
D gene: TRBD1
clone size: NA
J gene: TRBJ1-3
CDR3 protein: CASSSGQGYGNTIYF
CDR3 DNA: TGTGCCAGCAGCTCGGGACAGGGATACGGAAACACCATATATTTT

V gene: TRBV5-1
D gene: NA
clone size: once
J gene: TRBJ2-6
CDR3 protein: CASSHGTSGANVLTF
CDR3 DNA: TGCGCCAGCAGTCACGGGACCTCTGGGGCCAACGTCCTGACTTTC

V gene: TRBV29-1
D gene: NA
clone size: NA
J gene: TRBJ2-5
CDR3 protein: CSVPRNRETQYF
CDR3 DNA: TGCAGCGTACCCAGGAATAGAGAGACCCAGTACTTC

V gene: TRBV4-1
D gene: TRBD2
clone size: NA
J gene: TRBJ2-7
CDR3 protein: CASSLGLAGVSDEQYF
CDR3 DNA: TGCGCCAGCAGCCTGGGACTAGCGGGGGTTAGCGACGAGCAGTACTTC

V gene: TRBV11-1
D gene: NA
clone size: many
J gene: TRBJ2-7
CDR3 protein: CASSLDTAEQYF
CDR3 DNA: TGTGCCAGCAGCCTCGACACAGCCGAGCAGTACTTC

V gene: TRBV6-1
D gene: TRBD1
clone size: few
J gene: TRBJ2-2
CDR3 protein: CASTPGTGGPGELFF
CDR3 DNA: TGTGCCAGCACTCCCGGGACAGGGGGCCCCGGGGAGCTGTTTTTT

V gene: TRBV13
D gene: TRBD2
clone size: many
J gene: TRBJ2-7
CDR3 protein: CASSERGDYEQYF
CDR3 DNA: TGTGCCAGCAGCGAGCGGGGGGACTACGAGCAGTACTTC

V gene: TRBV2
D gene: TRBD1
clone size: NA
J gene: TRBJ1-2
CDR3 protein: CASSAHRDRGPDYGYTF
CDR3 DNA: TGTGCCAGCAGCGCCCACCGGGACAGGGGGCCGGACTATGGCTACACCTTC

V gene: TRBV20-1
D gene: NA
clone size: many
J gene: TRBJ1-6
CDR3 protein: CSARGPLGNGSPLHF
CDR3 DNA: TGCAGTGCTAGAGGTCCCTTGGGGAACGGGTCACCCCTCCACTTT